A selection of T cell receptor beta chains follows, all from one sample in a study of shared clonotypes between healthy human individuals. Some clones are missing from TCRdb's copy, which holds only in-frame ones; the method was immunoSEQ multiplex PCR. This sample yields approximately 2.4 million clones, of which approximately 94% are seen a single time; over 0.1% belongs to the top ten. The sample taken for sequencing was naive CD4+ T cells sorted from blood. These TCRs come from a man aged 18 to 30 in good health. Both conserved end residues are trimmed from each CDR3.

v_call: TRBV6-6; j_call: TRBJ1-2; cdr3_aa: ASSSGGNGYT
v_call: TRBV7-2; j_call: TRBJ2-7; cdr3_aa: ASSSGLAGSYEQY
v_call: TRBV18; j_call: TRBJ1-5; cdr3_aa: ASSETGDQPQH
v_call: TRBV11-2; j_call: TRBJ2-5; cdr3_aa: ASSLSGTSGQETQY
v_call: TRBV5-1; j_call: TRBJ1-6; cdr3_aa: ASSLAGGSNSPLH
v_call: TRBV5-5; j_call: TRBJ2-3; cdr3_aa: ASSSGTSGGRDTQY
v_call: TRBV6-6; j_call: TRBJ2-1; cdr3_aa: ASSLETGYNEQF
v_call: TRBV29-1; j_call: TRBJ2-7; cdr3_aa: SGLDRSYEQY
v_call: TRBV7-9; j_call: TRBJ1-3; cdr3_aa: ASRGGDTIY
v_call: TRBV9; j_call: TRBJ1-4; cdr3_aa: ASSAGPLLPNEKLF
v_call: TRBV7-9; j_call: TRBJ2-1; cdr3_aa: ASSSPPSGGDNEQF
v_call: TRBV18; j_call: TRBJ2-7; cdr3_aa: ASSEGQVPYEQY
v_call: TRBV30; j_call: TRBJ1-1; cdr3_aa: AWSVGTGNTEAF
v_call: TRBV27; j_call: TRBJ2-7; cdr3_aa: ASSPRRGGSSSYEQY
v_call: TRBV5-1; j_call: TRBJ1-4; cdr3_aa: ASSLYRDEKLF
v_call: TRBV30; j_call: TRBJ2-7; cdr3_aa: AWSQGGQPYEQY
v_call: TRBV7-2; j_call: TRBJ2-7; cdr3_aa: ASSPGLAESSYEQY
v_call: TRBV13; j_call: TRBJ2-1; cdr3_aa: ASSRGQGIYNEQF
v_call: TRBV5-1; j_call: TRBJ2-1; cdr3_aa: ASRVADLNNEQF
v_call: TRBV13; j_call: TRBJ1-4; cdr3_aa: ASTPRRSNEKLF
v_call: TRBV29-1; j_call: TRBJ2-1; cdr3_aa: SVEERLVGDEQF
v_call: TRBV6-1; j_call: TRBJ1-6; cdr3_aa: ASSEGGSNSPLH
v_call: TRBV7-3; j_call: TRBJ2-1; cdr3_aa: ASSLSMVIARNEQF
v_call: TRBV5-6; j_call: TRBJ2-7; cdr3_aa: ASSFPSAHEQY
v_call: TRBV10-1; j_call: TRBJ2-5; cdr3_aa: ASSETVPTGTQY
v_call: TRBV5-4; j_call: TRBJ1-1; cdr3_aa: ASSYDKNTEAF
v_call: TRBV25-1; j_call: TRBJ2-3; cdr3_aa: ASSELRDTDTQY
v_call: TRBV30; j_call: TRBJ1-2; cdr3_aa: AWSSDYGYT
v_call: TRBV5-1; j_call: TRBJ2-3; cdr3_aa: ASSRPEADTQY
v_call: TRBV30; j_call: TRBJ1-5; cdr3_aa: AWSHTGSNQPQH
v_call: TRBV5-6; j_call: TRBJ2-5; cdr3_aa: ASSIKRGWETQY
v_call: TRBV22-1; j_call: TRBJ2-7; cdr3_aa: PGSARTGPRPYEQY
v_call: TRBV7-9; j_call: TRBJ2-1; cdr3_aa: ASSFGQGADNEQF
v_call: TRBV7-2; j_call: TRBJ2-7; cdr3_aa: ASSLDDVRGGEQY
v_call: TRBV15; j_call: TRBJ2-3; cdr3_aa: ATSSGLAGSTDTQY
v_call: TRBV6-5; j_call: TRBJ2-7; cdr3_aa: ASTRQGEQY
v_call: TRBV18; j_call: TRBJ2-3; cdr3_aa: ASSSGQGADTQY
v_call: TRBV5-1; j_call: TRBJ2-1; cdr3_aa: ASSLGGDLYNEQF
v_call: TRBV6-6; j_call: TRBJ2-1; cdr3_aa: ASSYSPPGRF
v_call: TRBV29-1; j_call: TRBJ2-1; cdr3_aa: SVKVEGGANNEQF
v_call: TRBV29-1; j_call: TRBJ2-3; cdr3_aa: SSTRGSLADTQY
v_call: TRBV30; j_call: TRBJ1-6; cdr3_aa: AWSVHRDSYNSPLH
v_call: TRBV6-4; j_call: TRBJ2-3; cdr3_aa: ASSPTGSTDTQY
v_call: TRBV29-1; j_call: TRBJ1-2; cdr3_aa: SVAELGNGYT
v_call: TRBV6-1; j_call: TRBJ1-6; cdr3_aa: ASSLQGINSPLH
v_call: TRBV19; j_call: TRBJ1-2; cdr3_aa: ATQPTDFYGYT
v_call: TRBV30; j_call: TRBJ2-5; cdr3_aa: AWSVPTGGGETQY
v_call: TRBV18; j_call: TRBJ1-5; cdr3_aa: ASSPRSTGGRDQPQH
v_call: TRBV28; j_call: TRBJ2-7; cdr3_aa: ASSSGTVYEQY
v_call: TRBV9; j_call: TRBJ1-1; cdr3_aa: ASSVEGTVNTEAF
v_call: TRBV21-1; j_call: TRBJ1-5; cdr3_aa: ASSHFHRAERNQPQH
v_call: TRBV7-9; j_call: TRBJ2-7; cdr3_aa: ASSSGQGTSSYEQY